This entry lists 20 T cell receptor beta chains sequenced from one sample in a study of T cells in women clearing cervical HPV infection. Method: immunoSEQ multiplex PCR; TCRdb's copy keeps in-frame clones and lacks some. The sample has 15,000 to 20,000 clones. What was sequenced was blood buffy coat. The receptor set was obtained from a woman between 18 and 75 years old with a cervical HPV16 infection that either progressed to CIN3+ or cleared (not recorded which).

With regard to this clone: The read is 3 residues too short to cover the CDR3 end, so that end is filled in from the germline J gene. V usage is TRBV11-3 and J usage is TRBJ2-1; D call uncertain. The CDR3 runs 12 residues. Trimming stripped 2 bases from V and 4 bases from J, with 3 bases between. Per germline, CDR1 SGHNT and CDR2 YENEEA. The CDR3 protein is CASSLTYNEQFF. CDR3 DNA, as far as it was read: TGTGCCAGCAGCTTAACTTACAATGAG.

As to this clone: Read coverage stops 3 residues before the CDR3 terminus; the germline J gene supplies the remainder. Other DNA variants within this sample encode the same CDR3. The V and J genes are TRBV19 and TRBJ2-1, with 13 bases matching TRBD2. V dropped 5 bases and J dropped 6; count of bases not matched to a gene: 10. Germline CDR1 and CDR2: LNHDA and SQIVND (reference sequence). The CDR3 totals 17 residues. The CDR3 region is CASSPGTSGTGGNEQFF. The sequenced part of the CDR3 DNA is TGTGCCAGTAGTCCAGGGACTAGCGGGACAGGGGGCAATGAG.

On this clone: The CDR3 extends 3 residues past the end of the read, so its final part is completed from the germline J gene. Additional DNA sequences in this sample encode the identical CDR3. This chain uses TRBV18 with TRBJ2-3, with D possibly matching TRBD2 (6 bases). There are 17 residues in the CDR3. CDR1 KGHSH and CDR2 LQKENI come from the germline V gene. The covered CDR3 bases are TGTGCCAGCTCACCACCGGCCGGCCGGGACTTACAAGAGACG. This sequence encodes CASSPPAGRDLQET. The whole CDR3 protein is CASSPPAGRDLQETQYF.

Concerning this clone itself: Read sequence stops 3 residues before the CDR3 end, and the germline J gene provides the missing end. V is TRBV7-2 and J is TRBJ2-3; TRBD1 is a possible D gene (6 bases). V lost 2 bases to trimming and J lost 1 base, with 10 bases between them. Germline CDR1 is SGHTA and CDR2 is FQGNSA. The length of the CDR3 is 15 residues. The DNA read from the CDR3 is TGTGCCAGCAGCTTATTGTGGGGGCGCACAGATACG. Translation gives CASSLLWGRTDT. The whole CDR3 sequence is CASSLLWGRTDTQYF. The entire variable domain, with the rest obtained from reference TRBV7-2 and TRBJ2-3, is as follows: GAGVSQSPSNKVTEKGKDVELRCDPISGHTALYWYRQSLGQGLEFLIYFQGNSAPDKSGLPSDRFSAERTGGSVSTLTIQRTQQEDSAVYLCASSLLWGRTDTQYFGPGTRLTVL.

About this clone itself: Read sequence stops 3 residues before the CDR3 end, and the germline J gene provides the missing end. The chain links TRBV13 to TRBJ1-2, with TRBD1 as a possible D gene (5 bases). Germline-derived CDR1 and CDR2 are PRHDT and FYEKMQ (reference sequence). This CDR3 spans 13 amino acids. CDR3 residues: CASSLFSGGGYTF. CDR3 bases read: TGTGCCAGCAGCTTATTTTCCGGGGGGGGC.

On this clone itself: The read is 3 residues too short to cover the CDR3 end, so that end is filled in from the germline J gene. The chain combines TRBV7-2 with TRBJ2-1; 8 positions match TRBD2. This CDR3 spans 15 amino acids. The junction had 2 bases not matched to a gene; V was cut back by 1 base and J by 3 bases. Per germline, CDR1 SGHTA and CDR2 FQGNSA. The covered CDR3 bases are TGTGCCAGCAGCTTAGGCGGGGGGCGCTACAATGAG. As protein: CASSLGGGRYNE. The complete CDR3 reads CASSLGGGRYNEQFF.

The covered CDR3 bases are TGTGCCAGCAGCTTAACGTTGCGGGAGCTTGGAGTTTCCTACGAG. Protein sequence: CASSLTLRELGVSYE. The CDR3 reads in full as CASSLTLRELGVSYEQYF. The V and J genes are TRBV7-3 and TRBJ2-7; 7 positions agree with TRBD2. The CDR3 end lies 3 residues beyond the end of the read and is filled in from the germline J gene. This CDR3 region has 18 residues. V shed 0 bases and J 1 base; nucleotides not matched to a gene: 12. CDR1 and CDR2 (germline): SGHTA, FQGTGA. The full variable domain, rest sourced from reference TRBV7-3 and TRBJ2-7, is GAGVSQTPSNKVTEKGKYVELRCDPISGHTALYWYRQSLGQGPEFLIYFQGTGAADDSGLPNDRFFAVRPEGSVSTLKIQRTERGDSAVYLCASSLTLRELGVSYEQYFGPGTRLTVT.

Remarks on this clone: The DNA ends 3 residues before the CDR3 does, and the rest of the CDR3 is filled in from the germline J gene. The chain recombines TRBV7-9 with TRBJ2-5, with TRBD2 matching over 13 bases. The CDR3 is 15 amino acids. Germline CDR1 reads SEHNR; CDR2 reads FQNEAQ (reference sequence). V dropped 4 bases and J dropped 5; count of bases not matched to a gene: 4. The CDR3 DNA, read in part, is TGTGCCAGCAGCTATACTAGCGGGAGGGTGGAGACC. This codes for CASSYTSGRVET. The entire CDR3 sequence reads CASSYTSGRVETQYF.

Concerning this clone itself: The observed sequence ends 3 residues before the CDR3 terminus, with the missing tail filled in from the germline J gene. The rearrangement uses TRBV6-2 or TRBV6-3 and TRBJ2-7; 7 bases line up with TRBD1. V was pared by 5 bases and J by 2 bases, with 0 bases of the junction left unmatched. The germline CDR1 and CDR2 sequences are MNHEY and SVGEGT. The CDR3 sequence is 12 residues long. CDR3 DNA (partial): TGTGCCAGCAGTGGGACAGCCTACGAG. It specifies CASSGTAYE. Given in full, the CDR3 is CASSGTAYEQYF.

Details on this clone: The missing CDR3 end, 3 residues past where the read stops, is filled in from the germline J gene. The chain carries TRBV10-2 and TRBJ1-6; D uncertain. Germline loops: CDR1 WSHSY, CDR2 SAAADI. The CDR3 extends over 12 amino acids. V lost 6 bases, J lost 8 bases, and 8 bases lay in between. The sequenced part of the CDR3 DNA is TGCGCCAGCAGCCGAGAGGATTCACCC. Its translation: CASSREDSP. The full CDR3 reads CASSREDSPLHF.

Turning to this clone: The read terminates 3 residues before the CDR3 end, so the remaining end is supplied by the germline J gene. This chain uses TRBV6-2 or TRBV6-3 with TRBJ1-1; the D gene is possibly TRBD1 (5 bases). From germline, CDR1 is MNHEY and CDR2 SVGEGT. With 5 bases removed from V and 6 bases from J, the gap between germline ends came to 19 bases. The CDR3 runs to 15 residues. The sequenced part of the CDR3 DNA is TGTGCCAGCAGTGCAAACAGGATTCAAAAGTCTGAA. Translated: CASSANRIQKSE. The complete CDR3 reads CASSANRIQKSEAFF.

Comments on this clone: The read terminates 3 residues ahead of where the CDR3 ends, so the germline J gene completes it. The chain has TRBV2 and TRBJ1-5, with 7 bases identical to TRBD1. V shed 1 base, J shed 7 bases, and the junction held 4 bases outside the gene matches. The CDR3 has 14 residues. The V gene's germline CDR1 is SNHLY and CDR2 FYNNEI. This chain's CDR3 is CASSEVTGTQPQHF. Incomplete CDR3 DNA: TGTGCCAGCAGTGAAGTGACAGGGACCCAGCCC.

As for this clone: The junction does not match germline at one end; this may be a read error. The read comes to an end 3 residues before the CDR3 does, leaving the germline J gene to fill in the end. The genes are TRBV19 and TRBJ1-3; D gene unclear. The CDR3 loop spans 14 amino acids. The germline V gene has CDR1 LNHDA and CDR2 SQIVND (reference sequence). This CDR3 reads CASSRGGGGNTIYF. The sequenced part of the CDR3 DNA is TGTGCCAGTAGTAGAGGAGGTGGCGGAAACACG. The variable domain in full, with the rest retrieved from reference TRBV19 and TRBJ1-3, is DGGITQSPKYLFRKEGQNVTLSCEQNLNHDAMYWYRQDPGQGLRLIYYSQIVNDFQKGDIAEGYSVSREKKESFPLTVTSAQKNPTAFYLCASSRGGGGNTIYFGEGSWLTVV.

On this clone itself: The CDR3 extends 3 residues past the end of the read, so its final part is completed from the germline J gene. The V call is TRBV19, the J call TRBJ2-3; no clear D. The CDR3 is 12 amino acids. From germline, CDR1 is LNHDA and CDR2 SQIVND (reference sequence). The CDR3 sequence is CASSMIRETQYF. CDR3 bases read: TGTGCCAGTAGTATGATTAGAGAGACG.

The DNA read from the CDR3 is TGTGCCAGCAGCCGCACTAGCGGGAGGGCCATGTTAGAGACC. Protein product: CASSRTSGRAMLET. The full CDR3 is CASSRTSGRAMLETQYF. The chain has TRBV14 and TRBJ2-5; 13 bases match TRBD2. The observed sequence ends 3 residues before the CDR3 terminus, with the missing tail filled in from the germline J gene. The trim removed 4 bases at V and 4 bases at J, leaving 9 bases unmatched. Germline CDR1 and CDR2: SGHDN and FVKESK. The CDR3 is made up of 17 amino acids.

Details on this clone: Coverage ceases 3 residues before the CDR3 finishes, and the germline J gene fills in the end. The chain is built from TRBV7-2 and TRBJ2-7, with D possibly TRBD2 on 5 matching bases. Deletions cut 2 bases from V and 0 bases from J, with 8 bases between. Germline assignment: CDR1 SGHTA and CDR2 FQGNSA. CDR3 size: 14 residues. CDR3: CASSLTGSSYEQYF. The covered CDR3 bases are TGTGCCAGCAGCTTAACGGGGAGCTCCTACGAG.

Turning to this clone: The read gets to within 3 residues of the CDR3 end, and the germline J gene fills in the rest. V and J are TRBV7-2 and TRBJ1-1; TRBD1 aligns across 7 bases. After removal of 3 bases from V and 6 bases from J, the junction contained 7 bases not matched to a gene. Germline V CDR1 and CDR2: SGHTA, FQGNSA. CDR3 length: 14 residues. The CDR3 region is CASSFPNRGPEAFF. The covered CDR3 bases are TGTGCCAGCAGCTTTCCGAACAGGGGACCTGAA.

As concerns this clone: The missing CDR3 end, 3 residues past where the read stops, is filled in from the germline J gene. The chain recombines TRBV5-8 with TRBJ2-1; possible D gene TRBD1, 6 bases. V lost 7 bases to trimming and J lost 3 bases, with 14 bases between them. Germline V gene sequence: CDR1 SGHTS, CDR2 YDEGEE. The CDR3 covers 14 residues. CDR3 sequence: CASGSGVHYNEQFF. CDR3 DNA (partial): TGTGCCAGCGGATCAGGGGTGCACTACAATGAG.

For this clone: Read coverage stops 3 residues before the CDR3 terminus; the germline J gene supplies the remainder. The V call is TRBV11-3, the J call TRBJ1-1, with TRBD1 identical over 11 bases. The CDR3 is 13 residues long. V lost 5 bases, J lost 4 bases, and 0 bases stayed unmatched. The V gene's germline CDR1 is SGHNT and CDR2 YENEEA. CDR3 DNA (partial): TGTGCCAGCAGCGGGACAGGGGGCACTGAA. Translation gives CASSGTGGTE. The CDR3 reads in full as CASSGTGGTEAFF.

Here the CDR3 reads CSARDQGAKQPQHF. CDR3 bases read: TGCAGTGCTAGAGATCAGGGGGCCAAGCAGCCC. V usage is TRBV20-1 and J usage is TRBJ1-5; TRBD1 matches 8 bases. The read gets to within 3 residues of the CDR3 end, and the germline J gene fills in the rest. This CDR3 region has 14 residues. Per the germline V gene, CDR1 is DFQATT and CDR2 is SNEGSKA (reference sequence). With 0 bases clipped from V and 7 bases from J, the junction kept 5 bases outside the gene matches.